Presented here are 2 T cell receptor beta chains from one specimen sequenced in a study of CD8 T cells in Susac syndrome (dated by TCRdb to between 2019 and 2020). Libraries were constructed by the immunoSEQ multiplex PCR assay. RNA was extracted with the RNeasy kit and roughly 0.45 to 1 ug was reverse transcribed using random hexamers. The raw public data were reprocessed by TCRdb itself: fastp quality trimming at Q25, MiXCR clonotype calling, in-frame beta chains only. Rows merge per CDR3 protein into single entries with the most common DNA and genes. Within this sample are some 300,000 distinct CDR3 sequences, with 75% to 85% of them counted one time only. The ten largest account for roughly 0.21% of the sample. The sequencing input was CD8+ T cells from PBMCs. These receptor sequences come from a human donor with multiple sclerosis.

V is TRBV28 and J is TRBJ1-1; tentatively, D is TRBD1 (6 bases). Germline loops: CDR1 MDHEN, CDR2 SYDVKM. This CDR3 comprises 14 residues. V was cut by 5 bases and J by 1 base, with 11 bases left in between. CDR3 protein: CASSPTGQNTEAFF. In DNA form, the CDR3 reads TGTGCCAGCAGTCCGACGGGACAGAACACTGAAGCTTTCTTT.

V and J are TRBV12-3 or TRBV12-4 and TRBJ2-3, with D possibly matching TRBD2 (5 bases). The CDR3 covers 12 residues. Trimming stripped 10 bases from V and 10 bases from J, with 18 bases between. The CDR3 DNA sequence: TGTGCCACCCTCGTTTCGGGAAGGTCGCAGTATTTT. Translation gives CATLVSGRSQYF.